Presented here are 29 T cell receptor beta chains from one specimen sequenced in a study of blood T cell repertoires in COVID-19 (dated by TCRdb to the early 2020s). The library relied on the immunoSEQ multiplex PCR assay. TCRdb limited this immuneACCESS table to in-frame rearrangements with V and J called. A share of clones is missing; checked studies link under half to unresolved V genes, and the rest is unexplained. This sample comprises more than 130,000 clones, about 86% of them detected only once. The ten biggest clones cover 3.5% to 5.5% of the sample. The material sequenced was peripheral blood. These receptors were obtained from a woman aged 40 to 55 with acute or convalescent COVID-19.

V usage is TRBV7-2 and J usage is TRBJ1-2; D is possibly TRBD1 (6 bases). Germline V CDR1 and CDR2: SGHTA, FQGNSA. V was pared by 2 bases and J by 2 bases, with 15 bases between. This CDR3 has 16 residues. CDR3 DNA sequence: TGTGCCAGCAGCTTAAGGGGACAATTTCAAAACTATGGCTACACCTTC. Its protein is CASSLRGQFQNYGYTF.

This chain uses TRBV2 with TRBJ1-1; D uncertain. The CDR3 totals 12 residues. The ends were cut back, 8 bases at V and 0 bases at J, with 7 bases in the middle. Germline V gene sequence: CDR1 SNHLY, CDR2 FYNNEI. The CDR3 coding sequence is TGTGCCAGCCTTACAGTGAACACTGAAGCTTTCTTT. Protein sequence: CASLTVNTEAFF.

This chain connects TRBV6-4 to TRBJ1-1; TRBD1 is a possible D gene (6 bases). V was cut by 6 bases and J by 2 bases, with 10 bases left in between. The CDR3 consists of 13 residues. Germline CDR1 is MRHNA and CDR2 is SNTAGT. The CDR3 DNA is TGTGCCAGCAGCCGGACAGTTAACACTGAAGCTTTCTTT. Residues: CASSRTVNTEAFF.

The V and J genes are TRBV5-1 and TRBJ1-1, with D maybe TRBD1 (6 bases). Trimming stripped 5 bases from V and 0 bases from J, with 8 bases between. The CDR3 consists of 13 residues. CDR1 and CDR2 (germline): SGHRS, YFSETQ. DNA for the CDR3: TGCGCCAGCAGAGGACAGTTGAACACTGAAGCTTTCTTT. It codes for CASRGQLNTEAFF. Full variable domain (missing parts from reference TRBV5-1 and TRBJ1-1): KAGVTQTPRYLIKTRGQQVTLSCSPISGHRSVSWYQQTPGQGLQFLFEYFSETQRNKGNFPGRFSGRQFSNSRSEMNVSTLELGDSALYLCASRGQLNTEAFFGQGTRLTVV.

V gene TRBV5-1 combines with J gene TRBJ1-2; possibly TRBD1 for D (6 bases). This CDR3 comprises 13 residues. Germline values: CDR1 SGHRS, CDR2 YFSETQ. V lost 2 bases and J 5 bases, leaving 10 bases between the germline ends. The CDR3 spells CASSLGQLYGYTF. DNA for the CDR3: TGCGCCAGCAGCTTAGGACAGCTTTATGGCTACACCTTC.

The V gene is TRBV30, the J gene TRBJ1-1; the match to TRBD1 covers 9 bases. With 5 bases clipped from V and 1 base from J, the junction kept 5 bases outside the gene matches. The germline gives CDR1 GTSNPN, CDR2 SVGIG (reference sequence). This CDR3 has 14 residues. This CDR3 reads CAWVTGGGNTEAFF. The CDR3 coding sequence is TGTGCCTGGGTCACAGGGGGCGGGAACACTGAAGCTTTCTTT.

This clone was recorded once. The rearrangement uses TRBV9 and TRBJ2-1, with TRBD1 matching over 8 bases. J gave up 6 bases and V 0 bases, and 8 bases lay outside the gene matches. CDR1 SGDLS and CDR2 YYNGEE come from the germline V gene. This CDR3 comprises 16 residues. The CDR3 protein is CASSVGIGTGLNEQFF. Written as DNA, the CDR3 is TGTGCCAGCAGCGTAGGGATAGGGACAGGACTCAATGAGCAGTTCTTC.

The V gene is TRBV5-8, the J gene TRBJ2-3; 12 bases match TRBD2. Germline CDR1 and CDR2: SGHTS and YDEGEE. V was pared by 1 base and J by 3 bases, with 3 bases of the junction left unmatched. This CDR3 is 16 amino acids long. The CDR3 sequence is CASSLLAGGKTDTQYF. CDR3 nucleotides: TGTGCCAGCAGCTTGCTAGCGGGAGGGAAAACAGATACGCAGTATTTT.

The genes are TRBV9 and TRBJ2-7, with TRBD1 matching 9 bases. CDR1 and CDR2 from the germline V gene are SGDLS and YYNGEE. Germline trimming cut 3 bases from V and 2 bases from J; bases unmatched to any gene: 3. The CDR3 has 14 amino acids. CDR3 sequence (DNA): TGTGCCAGCAGCGCGCGGACAGGGGCCTACGAGCAGTACTTC. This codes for CASSARTGAYEQYF.

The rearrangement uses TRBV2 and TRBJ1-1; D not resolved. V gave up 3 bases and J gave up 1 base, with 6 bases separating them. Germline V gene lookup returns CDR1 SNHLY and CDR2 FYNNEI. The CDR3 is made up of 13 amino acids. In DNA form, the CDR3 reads TGTGCCAGCAGTGAGGAGGCGAACACTGAAGCTTTCTTT. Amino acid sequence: CASSEEANTEAFF. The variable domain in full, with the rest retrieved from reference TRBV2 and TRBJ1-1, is EPEVTQTPSHQVTQMGQEVILRCVPISNHLYFYWYRQILGQKVEFLVSFYNNEISEKSEIFDDQFSVERPDGSNFTLKIRSTKLEDSAMYFCASSEEANTEAFFGQGTRLTVV.

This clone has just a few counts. In nucleotides, the CDR3 is TGCGCCAGCAGCCAAGCCGAGACCGGAGCCTACGAGCAGTACTTC. Translating gives CASSQAETGAYEQYF. This chain uses TRBV4-1 with TRBJ2-7; no clear D gene. This CDR3 comprises 15 residues. The germline gives CDR1 MGHRA, CDR2 YSYEKL. V lost 1 base, J lost 2 bases, and 12 bases lay in between.

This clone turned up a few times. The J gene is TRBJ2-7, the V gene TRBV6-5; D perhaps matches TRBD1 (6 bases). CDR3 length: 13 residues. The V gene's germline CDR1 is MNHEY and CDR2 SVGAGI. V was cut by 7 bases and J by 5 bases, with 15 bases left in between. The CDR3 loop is CASTPPGVDEQYF. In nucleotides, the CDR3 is TGTGCCAGCACACCCCCAGGGGTTGACGAGCAGTACTTC.

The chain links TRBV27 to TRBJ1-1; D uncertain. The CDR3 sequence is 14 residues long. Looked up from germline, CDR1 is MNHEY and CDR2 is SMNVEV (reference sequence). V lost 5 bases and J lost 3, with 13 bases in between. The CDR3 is CASSPLIPDTEAFF. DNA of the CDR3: TGTGCCAGCAGTCCCCTTATCCCCGACACTGAAGCTTTCTTT.

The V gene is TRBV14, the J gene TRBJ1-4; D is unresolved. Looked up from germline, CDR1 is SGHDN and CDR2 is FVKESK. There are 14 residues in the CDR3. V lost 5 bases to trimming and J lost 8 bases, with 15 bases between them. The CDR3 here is CASSTHPGIEKLFF. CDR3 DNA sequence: TGTGCCAGCAGCACCCACCCCGGGATCGAAAAACTGTTTTTT.

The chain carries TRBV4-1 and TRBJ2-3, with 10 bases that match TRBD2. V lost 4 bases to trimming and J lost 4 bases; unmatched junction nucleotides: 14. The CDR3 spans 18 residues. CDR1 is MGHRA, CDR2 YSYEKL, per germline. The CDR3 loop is CASSPIPPSGGGADTQYF. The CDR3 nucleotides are TGCGCCAGCAGCCCCATTCCCCCCAGCGGGGGGGGAGCAGATACGCAGTATTTT.

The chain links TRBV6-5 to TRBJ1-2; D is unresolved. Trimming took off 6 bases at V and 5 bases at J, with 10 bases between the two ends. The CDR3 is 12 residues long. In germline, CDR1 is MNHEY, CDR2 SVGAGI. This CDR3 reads CASSSQDYGYTF. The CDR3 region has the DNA TGTGCCAGCAGCTCCCAGGATTATGGCTACACCTTC.

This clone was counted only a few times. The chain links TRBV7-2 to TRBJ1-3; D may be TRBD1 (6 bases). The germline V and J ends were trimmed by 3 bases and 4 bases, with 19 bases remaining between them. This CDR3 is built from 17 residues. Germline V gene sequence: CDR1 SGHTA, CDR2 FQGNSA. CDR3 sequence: CASSFTGTKTGGNTIYF. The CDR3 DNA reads TGTGCCAGCAGCTTCACAGGGACAAAAACTGGGGGAAACACCATATATTTT.

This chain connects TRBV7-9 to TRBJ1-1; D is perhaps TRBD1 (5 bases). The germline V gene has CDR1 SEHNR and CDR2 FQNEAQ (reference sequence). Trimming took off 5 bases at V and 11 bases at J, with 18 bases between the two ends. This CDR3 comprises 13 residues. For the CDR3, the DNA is TGTGCCAGCAGCCCCAGCGGGGGGGTGAGGGCTTTCTTT. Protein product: CASSPSGGVRAFF.

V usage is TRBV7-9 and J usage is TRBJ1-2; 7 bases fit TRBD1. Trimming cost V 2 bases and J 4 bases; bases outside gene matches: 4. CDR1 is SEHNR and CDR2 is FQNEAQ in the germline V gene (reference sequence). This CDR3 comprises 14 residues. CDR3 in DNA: TGTGCCAGCAGCTTACTCGGGACAGCCTATGGCTACACCTTC. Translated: CASSLLGTAYGYTF. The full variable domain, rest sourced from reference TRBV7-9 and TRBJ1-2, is DTGVSQNPRHKITKRGQNVTFRCDPISEHNRLYWYRQTLGQGPEFLTYFQNEAQLEKSRLLSDRFSAERPKGSFSTLEIQRTEQGDSAMYLCASSLLGTAYGYTFGSGTRLTVV.

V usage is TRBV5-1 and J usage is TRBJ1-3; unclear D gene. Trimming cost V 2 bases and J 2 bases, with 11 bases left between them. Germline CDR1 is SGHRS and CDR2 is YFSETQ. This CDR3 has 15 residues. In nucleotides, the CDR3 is TGCGCCAGCAGCTTTGGGCAGGCCCCTGGAAACACCATATATTTT. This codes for CASSFGQAPGNTIYF.

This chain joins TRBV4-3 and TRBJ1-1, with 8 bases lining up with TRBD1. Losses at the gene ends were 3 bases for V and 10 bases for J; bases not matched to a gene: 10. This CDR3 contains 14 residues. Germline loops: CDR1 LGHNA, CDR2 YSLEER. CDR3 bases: TGCGCCAGCAGCCACGGGACAGGAATTATTGGAGCTTTCTTT. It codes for CASSHGTGIIGAFF.

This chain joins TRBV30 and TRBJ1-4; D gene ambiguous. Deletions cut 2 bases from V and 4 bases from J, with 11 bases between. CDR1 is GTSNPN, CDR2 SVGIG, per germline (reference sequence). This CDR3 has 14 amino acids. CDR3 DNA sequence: TGTGCCTGGAGTTCGGCGGGGTATAATGAAAAACTGTTTTTT. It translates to CAWSSAGYNEKLFF.

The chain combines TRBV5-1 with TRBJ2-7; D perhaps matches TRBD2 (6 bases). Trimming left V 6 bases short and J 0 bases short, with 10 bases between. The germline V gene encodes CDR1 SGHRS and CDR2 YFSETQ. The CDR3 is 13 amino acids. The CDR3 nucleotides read TGCGCCAGCACGGAGGGGAGCTCCTACGAGCAGTACTTC. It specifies CASTEGSSYEQYF. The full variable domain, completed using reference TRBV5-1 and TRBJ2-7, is KAGVTQTPRYLIKTRGQQVTLSCSPISGHRSVSWYQQTPGQGLQFLFEYFSETQRNKGNFPGRFSGRQFSNSRSEMNVSTLELGDSALYLCASTEGSSYEQYFGPGTRLTVT.

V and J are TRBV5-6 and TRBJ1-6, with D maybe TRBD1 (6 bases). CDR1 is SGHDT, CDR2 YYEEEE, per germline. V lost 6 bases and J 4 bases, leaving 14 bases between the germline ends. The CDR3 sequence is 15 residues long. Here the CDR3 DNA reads TGTGCCAGCAAAAGACAGGTTGTTTATAATTCACCCCTCCACTTT. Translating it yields CASKRQVVYNSPLHF.

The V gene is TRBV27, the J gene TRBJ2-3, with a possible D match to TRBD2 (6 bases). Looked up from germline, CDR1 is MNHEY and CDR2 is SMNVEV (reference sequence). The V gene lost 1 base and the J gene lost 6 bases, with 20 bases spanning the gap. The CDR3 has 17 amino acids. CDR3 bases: TGTGCCAGCAGTTTATTAGCGGTCCAACTGCGGGCGGATACGCAGTATTTT. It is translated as CASSLLAVQLRADTQYF.

The CDR3, as DNA: TGTGCCAGCAACTCAATGGGACAGGGGGTGTATGGCTACACCTTC. This codes for CASNSMGQGVYGYTF. The genes are TRBV6-5 and TRBJ1-2; TRBD1 matches at 11 bases. The V and J ends lost 7 bases and 5 bases, in that order; junction bases with no gene match: 9. The CDR3 spans 15 residues. The germline CDR1 and CDR2 sequences are MNHEY and SVGAGI.

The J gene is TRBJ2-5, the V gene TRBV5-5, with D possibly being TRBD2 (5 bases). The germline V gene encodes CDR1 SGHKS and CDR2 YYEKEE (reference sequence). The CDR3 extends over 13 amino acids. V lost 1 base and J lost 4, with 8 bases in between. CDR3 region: CASSLLGRETQYF. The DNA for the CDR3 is TGTGCCAGCAGCTTGCTGGGGAGAGAGACCCAGTACTTC.

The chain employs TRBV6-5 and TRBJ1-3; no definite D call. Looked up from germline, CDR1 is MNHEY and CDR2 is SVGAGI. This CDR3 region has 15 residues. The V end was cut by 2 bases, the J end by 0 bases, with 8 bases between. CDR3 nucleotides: TGTGCCAGCAGTTACGCCCAGGTCTCTGGAAACACCATATATTTT. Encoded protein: CASSYAQVSGNTIYF.

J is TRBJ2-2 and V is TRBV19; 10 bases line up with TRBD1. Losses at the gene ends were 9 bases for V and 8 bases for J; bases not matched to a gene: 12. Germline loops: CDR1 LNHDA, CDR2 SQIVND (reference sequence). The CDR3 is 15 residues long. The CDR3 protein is CASQALTGGGGELFF. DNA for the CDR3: TGTGCCAGCCAAGCCCTGACAGGGGGCGGGGGGGAGCTGTTTTTT.